This T cell receptor beta chain originates from a study of T cell changes during pregnancy in multiple sclerosis. Trimming removed 5 bases from V and 1 base from J; junction bases left unmatched: 4. Germline CDR1 is MDHEN and CDR2 is SYDVKM. CDR3 size: 14 residues. This table comes from immunoSEQ multiplex PCR, and its TCRdb copy is limited to in-frame clones, with some not included. Of over 8,000 clones in the sample, 87% were seen once. The rearrangement joins TRBV28 to TRBJ2-7; 8 bases align to TRBD2. This clonotype originated in a female donor in good health, enrolled as a control in a pregnancy study. The sample in question was CD8+ T cells from peripheral blood mononuclear cells, obtained in the first trimester of pregnancy. CDR3 sequence reads: CASSTTSGSYEQYF. CDR3 DNA: TGTGCCAGCAGTACTACTAGCGGTTCCTACGAGCAGTACTTC. The full variable domain, completed using reference TRBV28 and TRBJ2-7, is DVKVTQSSRYLVKRTGEKVFLECVQDMDHENMFWYRQDPGLGLRLIYFSYDVKMKEKGDIPEGYSVSREKKERFSLILESASTNQTSMYLCASSTTSGSYEQYFGPGTRLTVT.